The 8 T cell receptor beta chains below come from one sample, sequenced in a study of T cell responses to AZD1222 COVID-19 vaccine. Profiled with immunoSEQ multiplex PCR; TCRdb holds only in-frame clones, not every one. The sample comprises about 140,000 clones, approximately 90% of which are singletons, and approximately 4.8% rests with the top ten. The sample consisted of peripheral blood, taken on day 0 of AZD1222 vaccination. Every receptor here comes from an adult in good health.

V usage is TRBV5-4 and J usage is TRBJ2-1; 11 bases agree with TRBD2. V shed 1 base, J shed 3 bases, and the junction held 3 bases outside the gene matches. The CDR3 totals 16 residues. CDR1 and CDR2 (germline): SGHNT, YYREEE (reference sequence). CDR3 nucleotides: TGTGCCAGCAGCTTGTTTGGGACTAGCGGCTACAATGAGCAGTTCTTC. This translates into CASSLFGTSGYNEQFF.

The rearrangement uses TRBV7-9 and TRBJ2-1; unclear D gene. CDR3 length: 14 amino acids. Trimming pared 1 base from V and 5 bases from J, leaving 9 bases between. The germline V gene has CDR1 SEHNR and CDR2 FQNEAQ (reference sequence). The CDR3 protein is CASSLGGIHNEQFF. The CDR3 DNA sequence: TGTGCCAGCAGCTTAGGCGGTATTCACAATGAGCAGTTCTTC. Complete variable domain (other parts from reference TRBV7-9 and TRBJ2-1): DTGVSQNPRHKITKRGQNVTFRCDPISEHNRLYWYRQTLGQGPEFLTYFQNEAQLEKSRLLSDRFSAERPKGSFSTLEIQRTEQGDSAMYLCASSLGGIHNEQFFGPGTRLTVL.

V is TRBV5-4 and J is TRBJ2-5, with 7 bases fitting TRBD2. CDR1 is SGHNT, CDR2 YYREEE, per germline (reference sequence). The junction had 1 base not matched to a gene; V was cut back by 4 bases and J by 4 bases. The length of the CDR3 is 12 residues. In DNA form, the CDR3 reads TGTGCCAGCAGCCCGGGGGGAGAGACCCAGTACTTC. Protein: CASSPGGETQYF. Full variable domain (missing parts from reference TRBV5-4 and TRBJ2-5): ETGVTQSPTHLIKTRGQQVTLRCSSQSGHNTVSWYQQALGQGPQFIFQYYREEENGRGNFPPRFSGLQFPNYSSELNVNALELDDSALYLCASSPGGETQYFGPGTRLLVL.

This chain links TRBV6-5 with TRBJ1-4; no definite D call. This CDR3 has 14 amino acids. Germline CDR1 is MNHEY and CDR2 is SVGAGI. The V and J ends lost 6 bases and 3 bases respectively, with 11 bases between them. The CDR3 DNA reads as TGTGCCAGCAGGGCGGGATCCCCTAATGAAAAACTGTTTTTT. Amino acid sequence: CASRAGSPNEKLFF.

The chain couples TRBV29-1 to TRBJ1-1; D is unresolved. CDR3 length: 13 amino acids. Germline V gives CDR1 SQVTM, CDR2 ANQGSEA. With 4 bases removed from V and 0 bases from J, the gap between germline ends came to 9 bases. The CDR3 bases are TGCAGCGTTGTGAAGCGCCTGAACACTGAAGCTTTCTTT. This translates into CSVVKRLNTEAFF.

This chain uses TRBV7-3 with TRBJ2-1; no reliable D call. The V end lost 3 bases, the J end lost 10 bases, and 10 bases lay between the germline ends. Germline CDR1 and CDR2: SGHTA and FQGTGA. There are 12 residues in the CDR3. CDR3 in amino acids: CASSLYMTEQFF. The DNA of the CDR3 is TGTGCCAGCAGCTTGTATATGACAGAGCAGTTCTTC.

This clone has a handful of counts. The V gene is TRBV20-1, the J gene TRBJ1-1; a weak D match, TRBD1 (6 bases). The CDR3 extends over 17 amino acids. The germline V gene encodes CDR1 DFQATT and CDR2 SNEGSKA (reference sequence). V was cut by 3 bases and J by 0 bases, with 20 bases left in between. The CDR3: CSASKKGDRPMNTEAFF. The CDR3 coding sequence is TGCAGTGCTAGTAAAAAGGGGGACCGACCAATGAACACTGAAGCTTTCTTT.

V and J are TRBV5-1 and TRBJ1-3, with D perhaps matching TRBD1 (5 bases). The CDR3 spans 16 residues. Per the germline V gene, CDR1 is SGHRS and CDR2 is YFSETQ. V lost 4 bases, J lost 0 bases, and 14 bases lay in between. CDR3 bases: TGCGCCAGCAGCCCGGGGGTCCCCATCTCTGGAAACACCATATATTTT. Protein: CASSPGVPISGNTIYF.